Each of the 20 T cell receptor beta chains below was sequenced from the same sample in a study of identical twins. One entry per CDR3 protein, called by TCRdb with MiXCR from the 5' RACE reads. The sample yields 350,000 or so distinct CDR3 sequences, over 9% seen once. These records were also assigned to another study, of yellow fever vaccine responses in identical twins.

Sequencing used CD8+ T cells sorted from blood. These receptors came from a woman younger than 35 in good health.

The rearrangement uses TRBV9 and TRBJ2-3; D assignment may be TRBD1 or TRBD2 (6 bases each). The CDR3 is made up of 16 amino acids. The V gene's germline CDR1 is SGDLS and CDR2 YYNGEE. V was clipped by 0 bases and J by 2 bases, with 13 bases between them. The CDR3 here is CASSVEGGQLTDTQYF. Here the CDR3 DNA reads TGTGCCAGCAGCGTAGAAGGGGGGCAACTCACAGATACGCAGTATTTT.

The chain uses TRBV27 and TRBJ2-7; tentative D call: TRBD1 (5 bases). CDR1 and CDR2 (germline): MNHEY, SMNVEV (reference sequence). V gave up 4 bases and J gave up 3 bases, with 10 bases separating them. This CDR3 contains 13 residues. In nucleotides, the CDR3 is TGTGCCAGCAGTTGGGGCTACAACTACGAGCAGTACTTC. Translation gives CASSWGYNYEQYF.

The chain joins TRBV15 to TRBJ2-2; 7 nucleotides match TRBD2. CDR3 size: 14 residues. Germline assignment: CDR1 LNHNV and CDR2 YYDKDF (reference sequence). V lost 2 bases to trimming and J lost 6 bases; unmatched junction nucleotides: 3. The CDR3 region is CATSRRREAGELFF. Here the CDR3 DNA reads TGTGCCACCAGCAGACGACGGGAGGCCGGGGAGCTGTTTTTT. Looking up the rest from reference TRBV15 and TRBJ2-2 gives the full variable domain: DAMVIQNPRYQVTQFGKPVTLSCSQTLNHNVMYWYQQKSSQAPKLLFHYYDKDFNNEADTPDNFQSRRPNTSFCFLDIRSPGLGDTAMYLCATSRRREAGELFFGEGSRLTVL.

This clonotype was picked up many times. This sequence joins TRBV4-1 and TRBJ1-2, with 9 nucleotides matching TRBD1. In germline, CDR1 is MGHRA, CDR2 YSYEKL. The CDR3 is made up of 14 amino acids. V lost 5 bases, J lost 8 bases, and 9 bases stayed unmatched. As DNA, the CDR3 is TGCGCCAGCAGCGCGGGACAGGGACTCGTAGGCTACACCTTC. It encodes CASSAGQGLVGYTF.

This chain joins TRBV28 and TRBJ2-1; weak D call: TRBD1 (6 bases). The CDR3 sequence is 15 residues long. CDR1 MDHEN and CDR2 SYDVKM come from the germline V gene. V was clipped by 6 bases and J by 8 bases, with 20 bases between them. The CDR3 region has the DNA TGTGCCAGCAGGTCTTCAGTAAGGGGGATTTATGAGCAGTTCTTC. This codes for CASRSSVRGIYEQFF.

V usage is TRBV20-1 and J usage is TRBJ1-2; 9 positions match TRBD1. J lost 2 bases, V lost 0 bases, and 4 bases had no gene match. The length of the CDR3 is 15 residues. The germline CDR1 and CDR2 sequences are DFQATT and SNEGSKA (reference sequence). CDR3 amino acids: CSARDRDRVNYGYTF. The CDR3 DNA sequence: TGCAGTGCTAGAGACCGGGACAGGGTCAACTATGGCTACACCTTC.

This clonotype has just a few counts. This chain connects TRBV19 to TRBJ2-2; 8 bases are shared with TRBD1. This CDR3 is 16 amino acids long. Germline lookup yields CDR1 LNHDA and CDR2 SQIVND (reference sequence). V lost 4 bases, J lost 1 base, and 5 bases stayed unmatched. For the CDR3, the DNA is TGTGCCAGTAGTACCCGACAGGGGTGGAACACCGGGGAGCTGTTTTTT. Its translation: CASSTRQGWNTGELFF.

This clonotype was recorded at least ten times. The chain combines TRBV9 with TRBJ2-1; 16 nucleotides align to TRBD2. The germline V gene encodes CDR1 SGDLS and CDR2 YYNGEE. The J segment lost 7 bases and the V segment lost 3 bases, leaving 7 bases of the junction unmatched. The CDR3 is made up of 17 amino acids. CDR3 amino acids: CASSAWGLAGGSNEQFF. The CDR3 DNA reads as TGTGCCAGCAGCGCCTGGGGACTAGCGGGAGGGTCAAATGAGCAGTTCTTC.

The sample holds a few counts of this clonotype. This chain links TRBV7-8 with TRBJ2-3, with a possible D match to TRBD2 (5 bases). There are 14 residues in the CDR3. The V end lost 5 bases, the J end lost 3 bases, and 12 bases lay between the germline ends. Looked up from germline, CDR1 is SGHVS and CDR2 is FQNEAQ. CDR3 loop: CASSPREMTDTQYF. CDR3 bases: TGTGCCAGCAGCCCTAGGGAGATGACAGATACGCAGTATTTT.

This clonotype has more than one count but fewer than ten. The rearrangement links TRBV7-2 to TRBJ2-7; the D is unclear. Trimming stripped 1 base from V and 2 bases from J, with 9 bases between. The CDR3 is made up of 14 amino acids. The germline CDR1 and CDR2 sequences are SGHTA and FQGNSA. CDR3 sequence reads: CASSLGQLPYEQYF. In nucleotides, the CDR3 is TGTGCCAGCAGCTTAGGACAACTGCCCTACGAGCAGTACTTC.

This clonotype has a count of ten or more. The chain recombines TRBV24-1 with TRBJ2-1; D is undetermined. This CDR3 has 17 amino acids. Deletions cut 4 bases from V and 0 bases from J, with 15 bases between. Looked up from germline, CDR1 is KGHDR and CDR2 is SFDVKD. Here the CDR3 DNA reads TGTGCCACCAGTGAAGGTTTGCGGCGCAGCTCCTACAATGAGCAGTTCTTC. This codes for CATSEGLRRSSYNEQFF.

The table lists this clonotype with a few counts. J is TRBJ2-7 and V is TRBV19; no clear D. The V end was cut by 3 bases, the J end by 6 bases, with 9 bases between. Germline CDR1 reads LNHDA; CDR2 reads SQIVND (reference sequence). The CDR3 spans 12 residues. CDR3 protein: CASSIERFEQYF. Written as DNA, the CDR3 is TGTGCCAGTAGTATTGAGAGGTTCGAGCAGTACTTC.

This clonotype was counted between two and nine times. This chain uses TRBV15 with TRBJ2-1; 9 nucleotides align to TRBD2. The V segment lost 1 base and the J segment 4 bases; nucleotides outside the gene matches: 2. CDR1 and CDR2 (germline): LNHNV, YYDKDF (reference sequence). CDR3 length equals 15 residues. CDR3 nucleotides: TGTGCCACCAGCAGAGGACTAGCGGCTTACAATGAGCAGTTCTTC. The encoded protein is CATSRGLAAYNEQFF.

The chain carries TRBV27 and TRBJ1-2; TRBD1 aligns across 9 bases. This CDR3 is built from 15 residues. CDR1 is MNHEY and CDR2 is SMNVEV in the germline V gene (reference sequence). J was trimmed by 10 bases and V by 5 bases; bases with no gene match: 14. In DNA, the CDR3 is TGTGCCAGCAGTACCCTACTCCGGGACAGGGACAACTACACCTTC. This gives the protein CASSTLLRDRDNYTF.

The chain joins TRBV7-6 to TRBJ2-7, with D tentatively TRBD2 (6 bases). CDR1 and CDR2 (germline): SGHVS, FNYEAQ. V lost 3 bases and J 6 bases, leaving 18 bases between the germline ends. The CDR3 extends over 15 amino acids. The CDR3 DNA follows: TGTGCCAGCAGCTTTGGGGACTCCGGCAGATCCGAGCAGTACGTC. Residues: CASSFGDSGRSEQYV.

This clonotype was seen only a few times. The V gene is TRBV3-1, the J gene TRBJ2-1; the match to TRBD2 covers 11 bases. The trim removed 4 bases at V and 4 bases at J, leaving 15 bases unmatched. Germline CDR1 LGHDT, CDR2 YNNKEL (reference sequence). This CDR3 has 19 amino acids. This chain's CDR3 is CASSPTLFLSGGGYNEQFF. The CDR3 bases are TGTGCCAGCAGCCCCACCCTATTCCTTAGCGGGGGGGGGTACAATGAGCAGTTCTTC.

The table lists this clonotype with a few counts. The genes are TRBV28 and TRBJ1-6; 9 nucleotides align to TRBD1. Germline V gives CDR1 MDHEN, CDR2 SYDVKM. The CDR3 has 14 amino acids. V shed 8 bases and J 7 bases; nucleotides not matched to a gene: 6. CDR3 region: CASSPGTGNSPLHF. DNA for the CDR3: TGTGCCAGCTCCCCCGGGACAGGGAATTCACCCCTCCACTTT.

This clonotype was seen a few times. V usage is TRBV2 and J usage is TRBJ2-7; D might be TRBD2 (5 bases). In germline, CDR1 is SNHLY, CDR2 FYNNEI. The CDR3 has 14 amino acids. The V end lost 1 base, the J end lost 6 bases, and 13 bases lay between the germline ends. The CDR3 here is CASSEDDGVFEQYV. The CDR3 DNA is TGTGCCAGCAGTGAAGATGACGGGGTTTTCGAGCAGTACGTC.

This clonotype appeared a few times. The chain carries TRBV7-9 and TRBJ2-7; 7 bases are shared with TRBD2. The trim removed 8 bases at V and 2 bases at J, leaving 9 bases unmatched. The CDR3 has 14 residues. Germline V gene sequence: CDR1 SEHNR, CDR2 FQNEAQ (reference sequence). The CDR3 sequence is CASEGLAEAYEQYF. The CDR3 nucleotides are TGTGCCAGCGAGGGGCTAGCGGAGGCCTACGAGCAGTACTTC.

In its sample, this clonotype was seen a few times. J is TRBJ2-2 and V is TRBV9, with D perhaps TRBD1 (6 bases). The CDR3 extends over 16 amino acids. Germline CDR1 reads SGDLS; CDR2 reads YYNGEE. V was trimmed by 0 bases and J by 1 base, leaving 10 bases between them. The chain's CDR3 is CASSVGGTLNTGELFF. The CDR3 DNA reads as TGTGCCAGCAGCGTAGGAGGGACACTGAACACCGGGGAGCTGTTTTTT.